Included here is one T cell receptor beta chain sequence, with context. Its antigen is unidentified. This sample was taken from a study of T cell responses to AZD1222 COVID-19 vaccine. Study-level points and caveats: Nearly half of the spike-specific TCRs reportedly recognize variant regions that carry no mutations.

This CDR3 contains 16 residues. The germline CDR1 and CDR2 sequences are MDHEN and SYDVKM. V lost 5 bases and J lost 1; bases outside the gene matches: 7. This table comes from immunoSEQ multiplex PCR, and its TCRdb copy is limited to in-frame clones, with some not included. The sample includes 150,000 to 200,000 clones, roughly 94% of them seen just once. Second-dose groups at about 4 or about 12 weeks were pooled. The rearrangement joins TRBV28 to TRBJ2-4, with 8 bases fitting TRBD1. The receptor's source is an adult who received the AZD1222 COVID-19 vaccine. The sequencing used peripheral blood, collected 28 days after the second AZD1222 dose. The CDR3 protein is CASSPRTGIAKNIQYF. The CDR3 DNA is TGTGCCAGCAGTCCCCGGACAGGGATCGCCAAAAACATTCAGTACTTC. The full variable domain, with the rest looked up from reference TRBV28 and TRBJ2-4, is DVKVTQSSRYLVKRTGEKVFLECVQDMDHENMFWYRQDPGLGLRLIYFSYDVKMKEKGDIPEGYSVSREKKERFSLILESASTNQTSMYLCASSPRTGIAKNIQYFGAGTRLSVL.